Following are 24 T cell receptor beta chains from one sample sequenced in a study of sequential checkpoint blockade in melanoma. Treatment meaning: randomized to nivolumab then ipilimumab (arm A) or the reverse (arm B). Profiled with immunoSEQ multiplex PCR; TCRdb holds only in-frame clones, not every one. Among around 13,000 clones listed, about 73% were seen once. This sample comprised CD8+ T cells sorted from blood (inferred from file names), obtained from a patient given nivolumab and ipilimumab in sequence. The receptors were gathered from a human donor with melanoma.

The CDR3 DNA reads as TGTGCCAGCAGCTTGGCGGTGACAGGGGGCAACTACGAGCAGTACTTC. Its translation is CASSLAVTGGNYEQYF. The chain joins TRBV5-8 to TRBJ2-7, with 10 bases that match TRBD1. The germline gives CDR1 SGHTS, CDR2 YDEGEE. The CDR3 loop spans 16 amino acids. J was trimmed by 3 bases and V by 0 bases; bases with no gene match: 6.

A note on this clone: One junction end does not reproduce the germline sequence, and a read error may be involved. The sample contains more than one DNA sequence encoding this CDR3. The rearrangement joins TRBV19 to TRBJ1-6; 9 bases map to TRBD1. The germline CDR1 and CDR2 sequences are LNHDA and SQIVND (reference sequence). The CDR3 has 15 residues. The CDR3 nucleotides are TGTGCCAGTAGTATCACGGACAGGGGTAATTCCCCCCTCCACTTT. Translating gives CASSITDRGNSPLHF.

The CDR3 protein is CATSRDRGTSRTDTQYF. The CDR3 region has the DNA TGTGCCACCAGCAGAGATCGAGGGACTAGTCGCACAGATACGCAGTATTTT. The rearrangement links TRBV15 to TRBJ2-3; 8 bases agree with TRBD2. Germline V gives CDR1 LNHNV, CDR2 YYDKDF (reference sequence). There are 17 residues in the CDR3. Trimming cost V 0 bases and J 1 base; bases outside gene matches: 6.

The chain employs TRBV30 and TRBJ2-2; 9 nucleotides line up with TRBD1. The CDR3 loop spans 16 amino acids. The trim removed 6 bases at V and 2 bases at J, leaving 10 bases unmatched. Germline CDR1 and CDR2: GTSNPN and SVGIG (reference sequence). In nucleotides, the CDR3 is TGTGCCTGCCGGGACAGGGAGGGGAAAAACACCGGGGAGCTGTTTTTT. This gives the protein CACRDREGKNTGELFF.

The chain is built from TRBV7-2 and TRBJ2-3, with TRBD2 matching 8 bases. Germline CDR1 is SGHTA and CDR2 is FQGNSA. The CDR3 spans 15 residues. Unmatched junction bases numbered 4, after V lost 3 bases and J lost 2 bases. The CDR3 DNA reads as TGTGCCAGCAGCTTCTATAGCGGGACCACAGATACGCAGTATTTT. This gives the protein CASSFYSGTTDTQYF.

The chain links TRBV6-6 to TRBJ2-1; 11 bases line up with TRBD2. The germline CDR1 and CDR2 sequences are MNHNY and SVGAGI (reference sequence). J was trimmed by 4 bases and V by 6 bases; bases with no gene match: 5. This CDR3 spans 15 amino acids. CDR3 sequence reads: CASRTGTSGYNEQFF. CDR3 bases: TGTGCCAGCAGAACCGGGACTAGCGGATACAATGAGCAGTTCTTC.

Only one count was recorded for this clone. This sequence joins TRBV5-5 and TRBJ2-3; tentatively, D is TRBD2 (5 bases). Per germline, CDR1 SGHKS and CDR2 YYEKEE (reference sequence). The CDR3 sequence is 13 residues long. The V end lost 3 bases, the J end lost 0 bases, and 5 bases lay between the germline ends. The CDR3 spells CASSWTSTDTQYF. In DNA, the CDR3 is TGTGCCAGCAGCTGGACTAGCACAGATACGCAGTATTTT. Together with reference TRBV5-5 and TRBJ2-3, the CDR3 gives the full variable domain: DAGVTQSPTHLIKTRGQQVTLRCSPISGHKSVSWYQQVLGQGPQFIFQYYEKEERGRGNFPDRFSARQFPNYSSELNVNALLLGDSALYLCASSWTSTDTQYFGPGTRLTVL.

In its sample, this clone was seen once. The chain combines TRBV7-9 with TRBJ2-2; 9 bases map to TRBD2. V shed 1 base and J 6 bases; nucleotides not matched to a gene: 6. This CDR3 has 16 residues. Germline V lookup: CDR1 SEHNR, CDR2 FQNEAQ (reference sequence). CDR3 nucleotide sequence: TGTGCCAGCAGCTTAGTTGCGGGGGGGCCTTCCGGGGAGCTGTTTTTT. Translated: CASSLVAGGPSGELFF.

The chain carries TRBV4-2 and TRBJ1-1; 8 bases agree with TRBD1. CDR1 and CDR2 from the germline V gene are LGHNA and YNFKEQ. V shed 0 bases and J 6 bases; nucleotides not matched to a gene: 9. The CDR3 covers 16 residues. As DNA, the CDR3 is TGTGCCAGCAGCCAAGATTTAGGGCAGGGGGCCTCTGAAGCTTTCTTT. Its protein product is CASSQDLGQGASEAFF.

This clone was counted a single time. The chain uses TRBV30 and TRBJ1-1, with D tentatively TRBD1 (5 bases). V was shortened by 3 bases and J by 2 bases, with 10 bases between the two germline ends. Germline CDR1 is GTSNPN and CDR2 is SVGIG (reference sequence). This CDR3 region has 13 residues. The CDR3 DNA is TGTGCCTGGAGCGGACATATTAACACTGAAGCTTTCTTT. It codes for CAWSGHINTEAFF.

The chain employs TRBV7-9 and TRBJ2-3; D is perhaps TRBD1 (5 bases). This CDR3 is built from 15 residues. Between the trimmed V and J ends, which lost 0 bases and 3 bases, there was a span of 10 bases. In germline, CDR1 is SEHNR, CDR2 FQNEAQ (reference sequence). The DNA of the CDR3 is TGTGCCAGCAGCTTAGCGGGGCCAGCAACAGATACGCAGTATTTT. This encodes CASSLAGPATDTQYF.

By proportion, this clone is medium-sized. The chain couples TRBV6-6 to TRBJ2-7; TRBD1 aligns across 7 bases. J was trimmed by 5 bases and V by 7 bases; bases with no gene match: 5. CDR1 is MNHNY and CDR2 is SVGAGI in the germline V gene (reference sequence). The CDR3 is 12 amino acids. The CDR3 reads CASTQGVHEQYF. The CDR3 DNA sequence: TGTGCCAGCACCCAGGGGGTCCACGAGCAGTACTTC.

This clone was picked up one time. V usage is TRBV5-6 and J usage is TRBJ2-4, with 9 bases that match TRBD1. Germline assignment: CDR1 SGHDT and CDR2 YYEEEE. Trimming took 2 bases from V and 1 from J; bases not matched to a gene: 10. The CDR3 length is 18 residues. The CDR3 DNA sequence: TGTGCCAGCAGCTTTTTACCCACAGGGGGCTATGCCAAAAACATTCAGTACTTC. It yields the protein CASSFLPTGGYAKNIQYF.

The V and J genes are TRBV7-2 and TRBJ1-1; 8 nucleotides agree with TRBD1. The germline V gene has CDR1 SGHTA and CDR2 FQGNSA. Trimming removed 0 bases from V and 4 bases from J; junction bases left unmatched: 4. The length of the CDR3 is 15 residues. The CDR3 coding sequence is TGTGCCAGCAGCTTAGCGCAGGGGGCTGGCACTGAAGCTTTCTTT. Amino acid sequence: CASSLAQGAGTEAFF.

The chain joins TRBV5-1 to TRBJ2-7, with D possibly matching TRBD1 (6 bases). The CDR3 consists of 14 residues. The ends were cut back, 2 bases at V and 4 bases at J, with 13 bases in the middle. From germline, CDR1 is SGHRS and CDR2 YFSETQ. CDR3: CASSFEGVRYEQYF. CDR3 coding DNA: TGCGCCAGCAGCTTTGAGGGGGTAAGATACGAGCAGTACTTC.

The gene calls are TRBV4-1 and TRBJ1-2; weak D call: TRBD1 (6 bases). V lost 3 bases and J 2 bases, leaving 13 bases between the germline ends. The CDR3 is made up of 15 amino acids. CDR1 MGHRA and CDR2 YSYEKL come from the germline V gene. CDR3 nucleotide sequence: TGCGCCAGCAGCCAGGTCACAGGGTCGAACTATGGCTACACCTTC. It codes for CASSQVTGSNYGYTF.

The chain joins TRBV2 to TRBJ1-1; D gene uncertain. There are 12 residues in the CDR3. Germline CDR1 and CDR2: SNHLY and FYNNEI. The ends were cut back, 5 bases at V and 4 bases at J, with 8 bases in the middle. CDR3 residues: CASSKLSTEAFF. The CDR3 bases are TGTGCCAGCAGTAAACTCTCCACTGAAGCTTTCTTT.

This clone was found a few times. The V gene is TRBV7-9, the J gene TRBJ2-3; TRBD1 aligns across 9 bases. CDR1 and CDR2 (germline): SEHNR, FQNEAQ (reference sequence). There are 16 residues in the CDR3. J lost 5 bases, V lost 5 bases, and 11 bases had no gene match. The CDR3 loop reads CASSRTTGGEGDTQYF. The CDR3 DNA follows: TGTGCCAGCAGCCGGACCACAGGGGGCGAGGGAGATACGCAGTATTTT.

The CDR3, as DNA: TGTGCCAGCAGTTACCTAGGGGGTAACTATGGCTACACCTTC. Amino acids: CASSYLGGNYGYTF. The gene calls are TRBV6-6 and TRBJ1-2; D might be TRBD1 (6 bases). The CDR3 is made up of 14 amino acids. Trimming pared 2 bases from V and 1 base from J, leaving 8 bases between. CDR1 is MNHNY and CDR2 is SVGAGI in the germline V gene (reference sequence).

V usage is TRBV7-6 and J usage is TRBJ1-1, with D uncertain. V was cut by 1 base and J by 1 base, with 7 bases left in between. The CDR3 extends over 14 amino acids. CDR1 is SGHVS and CDR2 is FNYEAQ in the germline V gene. The CDR3 sequence: CASSLGAPNTEAFF. Here the CDR3 DNA reads TGTGCCAGCAGCTTAGGGGCTCCGAACACTGAAGCTTTCTTT.

V gene TRBV28 combines with J gene TRBJ2-7; 8 nucleotides align to TRBD1. V lost 3 bases to trimming and J lost 0 bases; unmatched junction nucleotides: 1. Per the germline V gene, CDR1 is MDHEN and CDR2 is SYDVKM. The CDR3 contains 14 residues. Here the CDR3 reads CASSLGQDSYEQYF. In nucleotides, the CDR3 is TGTGCCAGCAGTTTGGGACAGGACTCCTACGAGCAGTACTTC.

The J gene is TRBJ2-7, the V gene TRBV14; TRBD2 agrees at 7 bases. Germline V gene lookup returns CDR1 SGHDN and CDR2 FVKESK. With 0 bases clipped from V and 0 bases from J, the junction kept 8 bases outside the gene matches. The CDR3 covers 17 residues. The CDR3 DNA sequence: TGTGCCAGCAGCCAAGAAAGAGCGGCTAGCGGCTCCTACGAGCAGTACTTC. Translating gives CASSQERAASGSYEQYF.

The chain joins TRBV6-6 to TRBJ1-2; TRBD1 agrees at 7 bases. CDR1 and CDR2 from the germline V gene are MNHNY and SVGAGI (reference sequence). CDR3 length: 15 residues. J lost 3 bases, V lost 6 bases, and 10 bases had no gene match. DNA for the CDR3: TGTGCCAGCAGAGAACTTACAGGGGACCACTATGGCTACACCTTC. Amino acid sequence: CASRELTGDHYGYTF.

The chain recombines TRBV19 with TRBJ2-2, with TRBD1 matching over 9 bases. CDR3 length equals 15 residues. Germline V gene lookup returns CDR1 LNHDA and CDR2 SQIVND (reference sequence). V was clipped by 3 bases and J by 5 bases; unmatched bases: 4. CDR3 bases: TGTGCCAGTAGTATGACACAGGGGGCGACCGGGGAGCTGTTTTTT. Protein: CASSMTQGATGELFF.